One and the same sample provided the 3 T cell receptor beta chains below, sequenced in a study of T cell responses to AZD1222 COVID-19 vaccine. Clones were read by immunoSEQ multiplex PCR, and TCRdb kept only the in-frame ones, dropping some. The table includes 75,000 to 80,000 clones, about 74% detected once. The sample was peripheral blood, taken 28 days after the second dose of the MenACWY control vaccine. The origin of the receptors is an adult who received the MenACWY meningococcal vaccine as a control.

The gene calls are TRBV5-6 and TRBJ2-7, with D perhaps given as TRBD1 or TRBD2 (5 bases each). The V gene's germline CDR1 is SGHDT and CDR2 YYEEEE. The CDR3 is 15 residues long. The V gene lost 0 bases and the J gene lost 1 base, with 11 bases spanning the gap. DNA for the CDR3: TGTGCCAGCAGCTTGGCGGCAGGGACGTCCTACGAGCAGTACTTC. This codes for CASSLAAGTSYEQYF.

The chain is built from TRBV29-1 and TRBJ2-1; no clear D gene. Germline CDR1 is SQVTM and CDR2 is ANQGSEA. The CDR3 is made up of 12 amino acids. Trimming took off 6 bases at V and 4 bases at J, with 10 bases between the two ends. CDR3 sequence reads: CSVRPGYNEQFF. The CDR3 bases are TGCAGCGTCCGTCCCGGATACAATGAGCAGTTCTTC.

The chain has TRBV5-1 and TRBJ2-7; possibly TRBD2 for D (6 bases). The length of the CDR3 is 15 residues. V was clipped by 3 bases and J by 3 bases, with 16 bases between them. The germline V gene has CDR1 SGHRS and CDR2 YFSETQ. CDR3 DNA: TGCGCCAGCAGCTCTCTCGGGGGATCGTACTACGAGCAGTACTTC. Translated, it gives CASSSLGGSYYEQYF.